This passage covers 24 T cell receptor beta chains from one sample sequenced in a study of early T cells in non-severe SARS-CoV-2 infection. TCRdb reprocessed the 5' RACE reads with MiXCR, giving one entry per CDR3 protein. The sample lists 60,000 to 90,000 distinct CDR3 sequences, roughly 9.6% occurring once. The sequenced sample was whole blood. These receptors were collected from an adult who was a healthcare worker with PCR-confirmed SARS-CoV-2 infection or an uninfected control (not recorded which).

This clonotype was counted many times. The chain joins TRBV20-1 to TRBJ2-3; 10 positions agree with TRBD2. CDR3 length: 20 residues. The germline V gene encodes CDR1 DFQATT and CDR2 SNEGSKA (reference sequence). The trim removed 4 bases at V and 1 base at J, leaving 20 bases unmatched. DNA for the CDR3: TGCAGTGCTATGGTTTGGCGATTTGCTCTAGCGGGAGTGGGCACAGATACGCAGTATTTT. Amino acids: CSAMVWRFALAGVGTDTQYF.

This clonotype was observed many times. The genes are TRBV29-1 and TRBJ2-3; 11 nucleotides line up with TRBD2. This CDR3 is built from 15 residues. Germline-derived CDR1 and CDR2 are SQVTM and ANQGSEA. V shed 5 bases and J 2 bases; nucleotides not matched to a gene: 6. This CDR3 reads CSVLGLAGHTDTQYF. In DNA form, the CDR3 reads TGCAGCGTTCTCGGACTAGCGGGCCACACAGATACGCAGTATTTT.

This clonotype was detected ten times or more. The chain links TRBV11-2 to TRBJ2-4; 8 bases line up with TRBD1. Germline lookup yields CDR1 SGHAT and CDR2 FQNNGV. V was pared by 5 bases and J by 7 bases, with 10 bases of the junction left unmatched. The CDR3 covers 15 residues. The CDR3 sequence is CASSPDRGKGNIQYF. CDR3 DNA sequence: TGTGCCAGCAGCCCCGACAGGGGAAAGGGGAACATTCAGTACTTC.

In this sample, this clonotype turned up a few times. The genes are TRBV27 and TRBJ1-3; D is uncertain. The CDR3 spans 13 residues. Looked up from germline, CDR1 is MNHEY and CDR2 is SMNVEV (reference sequence). V was clipped by 0 bases and J by 7 bases, with 7 bases between them. Written as DNA, the CDR3 is TGTGCCAGCAGTTTATCACTCGGCAACACCATATATTTT. It codes for CASSLSLGNTIYF.

V is TRBV12-3 or TRBV12-4 and J is TRBJ2-3, with D unclear. V gave up 3 bases and J gave up 1 base, with 8 bases separating them. This CDR3 is 14 amino acids long. The CDR3, as DNA: TGTGCCAGCAGTTTTTCAGGCGGCACAGATACGCAGTATTTT. As protein: CASSFSGGTDTQYF.

This clonotype showed up just a few times. The rearrangement links TRBV10-3 to TRBJ2-1, with TRBD2 matching over 10 bases. The CDR3 extends over 13 amino acids. Per the germline V gene, CDR1 is ENHRY and CDR2 is SYGVKD. The trim removed 10 bases at V and 5 bases at J, leaving 5 bases unmatched. This chain's CDR3 is CATGLAENNEQFF. The CDR3 nucleotides are TGTGCCACCGGACTAGCGGAAAACAATGAGCAGTTCTTC.

The rearrangement links TRBV20-1 to TRBJ1-1; D gene unclear. The CDR3 runs to 12 residues. The V and J ends lost 4 bases and 2 bases respectively, with 8 bases between them. From germline, CDR1 is DFQATT and CDR2 SNEGSKA (reference sequence). CDR3 sequence: CSAKGPNTEAFF. Written as DNA, the CDR3 is TGCAGTGCTAAAGGACCCAACACTGAAGCTTTCTTT.

The chain carries TRBV5-1 and TRBJ1-2; 9 positions agree with TRBD1. J gave up 7 bases and V 0 bases, and 4 bases lay outside the gene matches. Germline V gives CDR1 SGHRS, CDR2 YFSETQ. The CDR3 runs to 14 residues. CDR3: CASSLAGQGSGYTF. The CDR3, as DNA: TGCGCCAGCAGCTTGGCGGGACAGGGAAGTGGCTACACCTTC.

The gene calls are TRBV7-9 and TRBJ2-7; TRBD1 matches 8 bases. Unmatched junction bases numbered 4, after V lost 2 bases and J lost 4 bases. The CDR3 contains 14 residues. From germline, CDR1 is SEHNR and CDR2 FQNEAQ (reference sequence). The CDR3 region has the DNA TGTGCCAGCAGCTTATACCAGGGGGCTTACGAGCAGTACTTC. The encoded protein is CASSLYQGAYEQYF.

This clonotype was counted ten times or more. The chain combines TRBV7-2 with TRBJ2-1; D is unclear. The ends were cut back, 1 base at V and 4 bases at J, with 11 bases in the middle. Germline-derived CDR1 and CDR2 are SGHTA and FQGNSA. This CDR3 has 15 residues. CDR3 protein: CASSLVPGRYNEQFF. The CDR3 coding sequence is TGTGCCAGCAGCTTAGTGCCCGGCCGATACAATGAGCAGTTCTTC.

The sample holds a few counts of this clonotype. Here the CDR3 reads CASSPKRTGRETQYF. The CDR3 DNA follows: TGTGCCAGCTCACCGAAACGGACAGGGAGAGAGACCCAGTACTTC. J is TRBJ2-5 and V is TRBV18; 8 nucleotides line up with TRBD1. Trimming removed 3 bases from V and 4 bases from J; junction bases left unmatched: 7. The CDR3 spans 15 residues. Germline V gene data show CDR1 as KGHSH and CDR2 as LQKENI.

This rearrangement joins TRBV3-1 to TRBJ2-6, with D maybe TRBD1 (5 bases). CDR1 is LGHDT, CDR2 YNNKEL, per germline (reference sequence). The length of the CDR3 is 15 residues. V was cut by 6 bases and J by 1 base, with 10 bases left in between. This CDR3 reads CASRQASSGANVLTF. The CDR3 DNA reads TGTGCCAGCAGACAGGCGTCTTCTGGGGCCAACGTCCTGACTTTC.

This clonotype has ten or more counts. The V gene is TRBV21-1, the J gene TRBJ2-1; the DNA was not used to check the table's D call, TRBD2. TRBV21-1 is tagged as a pseudogene. The CDR3 length is 16 residues. CDR3 protein: CASSKARGLVFNEQFF. For the CDR3, the DNA is TGTGCCAGCAGCAAAGCGCGCGGACTAGTTTTCAATGAGCAGTTCTTC.

The genes are TRBV12-3 or TRBV12-4 and TRBJ1-1; perhaps TRBD1 as D (5 bases). Trimming shortened V by 4 bases and J by 5 bases, and 14 bases separated the two germline ends. The CDR3 runs 14 residues. CDR3 protein: CASSSPGGWTEAFF. DNA of the CDR3: TGTGCCAGCAGTTCCCCTGGGGGATGGACTGAAGCTTTCTTT.

This clonotype has just a few counts. The rearrangement joins TRBV6-6 to TRBJ1-1, with D tentatively TRBD1 (6 bases). The V end lost 5 bases, the J end lost 6 bases, and 10 bases lay between the germline ends. This CDR3 region has 12 residues. Germline values: CDR1 MNHNY, CDR2 SVGAGI (reference sequence). CDR3 residues: CASSSQGSEAFF. In nucleotides, the CDR3 is TGTGCCAGCAGTAGCCAGGGGTCTGAAGCTTTCTTT.

At least ten counts were recorded for this clonotype. The chain is built from TRBV10-3 and TRBJ2-3; 8 bases align to TRBD2. V dropped 3 bases and J dropped 3; count of bases not matched to a gene: 8. Germline lookup yields CDR1 ENHRY and CDR2 SYGVKD. The length of the CDR3 is 16 residues. This chain's CDR3 is CAISEGGRSGTDTQYF. CDR3 sequence (DNA): TGTGCCATCAGTGAAGGCGGGAGGTCCGGGACAGATACGCAGTATTTT.

This clonotype was counted only a few times. The V call is TRBV5-1, the J call TRBJ1-1; TRBD1 matches 9 bases. CDR3 length: 16 residues. The V segment lost 0 bases and the J segment 3 bases; nucleotides outside the gene matches: 6. In germline, CDR1 is SGHRS, CDR2 YFSETQ. The CDR3 DNA reads as TGCGCCAGCAGCTTGGACAGGGGGCGAGGGGACACTGAAGCTTTCTTT. Residues: CASSLDRGRGDTEAFF.

This clonotype appeared many times. J is TRBJ2-5 and V is TRBV7-9, with TRBD2 matching 11 bases. The CDR3 loop spans 20 amino acids. The ends lost 5 bases at V and 5 bases at J; junction bases unmatched: 22. CDR1 is SEHNR, CDR2 FQNEAQ, per germline (reference sequence). CDR3 sequence reads: CASSPGLAGLGTRKGETQYF. The CDR3 DNA follows: TGTGCCAGCAGCCCCGGACTAGCGGGCCTGGGGACTAGGAAAGGGGAGACCCAGTACTTC.

J is TRBJ2-3 and V is TRBV7-3; D gene uncertain. The V gene lost 0 bases and the J gene lost 0 bases, with 4 bases spanning the gap. The CDR3 is 14 residues long. Germline V CDR1 and CDR2: SGHTA, FQGTGA. The chain's CDR3 is CASSLTQSTDTQYF. DNA of the CDR3: TGTGCCAGCAGCTTAACACAGAGCACAGATACGCAGTATTTT. The whole variable domain, remainder taken from reference TRBV7-3 and TRBJ2-3, is GAGVSQTPSNKVTEKGKYVELRCDPISGHTALYWYRQSLGQGPEFLIYFQGTGAADDSGLPNDRFFAVRPEGSVSTLKIQRTERGDSAVYLCASSLTQSTDTQYFGPGTRLTVL.

Within the sample, this clonotype is medium-sized. The chain couples TRBV20-1 to TRBJ2-3, with a possible D match to TRBD2 (5 bases). Germline CDR1 reads DFQATT; CDR2 reads SNEGSKA (reference sequence). V was clipped by 5 bases and J by 1 base, with 13 bases between them. This CDR3 spans 14 amino acids. Here the CDR3 reads CSAFIAYGTDTQYF. The CDR3 coding sequence is TGCAGTGCTTTCATAGCGTATGGCACAGATACGCAGTATTTT.

The genes are TRBV18 and TRBJ1-5; D is unclear. Trimming took 10 bases from V and 0 from J, leaving 13 bases between them. Germline V lookup: CDR1 KGHSH, CDR2 LQKENI. This CDR3 has 14 residues. This chain's CDR3 is CATSGEDSNQPQHF. DNA for the CDR3: TGTGCCACTTCTGGCGAGGATAGCAATCAGCCCCAGCATTTT.

Written as DNA, the CDR3 is TGTGCCAGCAGTCATCCCCCAGGGACGGGGAATGAAAAACTGTTTTTT. Its translation: CASSHPPGTGNEKLFF. The chain combines TRBV2 with TRBJ1-4, with D possibly matching TRBD1 (5 bases). V was trimmed by 5 bases and J by 5 bases, leaving 18 bases between them. This CDR3 has 16 residues. Looked up from germline, CDR1 is SNHLY and CDR2 is FYNNEI.

This chain uses TRBV27 with TRBJ2-1, with D perhaps TRBD1 or TRBD2 (5 bases each). Germline-derived CDR1 and CDR2 are MNHEY and SMNVEV (reference sequence). This CDR3 contains 15 residues. The V end lost 0 bases, the J end lost 7 bases, and 13 bases lay between the germline ends. The CDR3 DNA follows: TGTGCCAGCAGTTTATCCCCCCCGGGGCCGAATGAGCAGTTCTTC. Translated, it gives CASSLSPPGPNEQFF.

This clonotype has more than one count but fewer than ten. The chain couples TRBV3-1 to TRBJ2-1; D not certain. Trimming removed 1 base at V and 8 bases at J, with 3 bases between. The germline gives CDR1 LGHDT, CDR2 YNNKEL (reference sequence). CDR3 size: 11 residues. The CDR3 sequence is CASSQAYEQFF. CDR3 nucleotides: TGTGCCAGCAGCCAAGCGTATGAGCAGTTCTTC.